This T cell receptor (beta chain) was recovered during a study of cytomegalovirus exposure and HLA in healthy donors. General study results and limits: TCR beta chain V- and J-gene trimming was linked, in a later analysis, to a missense variant in DCLRE1C.

It was with 60 Vbeta and 13 Jbeta primers that the PCR ran. Libraries were prepared by immunoSEQ multiplex PCR; TCRdb keeps only in-frame clonotypes and omits some of them. The sample shows over 150,000 clones, about 85% of them seen only once. Points on this clone: Its specificity is not known.

Sequencing was carried out using PBMCs. This clonotype originated in a boy aged 2 to 9 in good health and CMV-seronegative.

CDR3 residues: CASSLRRELTERYGYTF. The CDR3 DNA reads as TGTGCCAGCAGTTTAAGAAGGGAGCTGACGGAAAGGTATGGCTACACCTTC. The chain combines TRBV27 with TRBJ1-2; unclear D gene. This CDR3 has 17 amino acids. Germline lookup yields CDR1 MNHEY and CDR2 SMNVEV (reference sequence). Trimming cost V 2 bases and J 5 bases, with 21 bases left between them.